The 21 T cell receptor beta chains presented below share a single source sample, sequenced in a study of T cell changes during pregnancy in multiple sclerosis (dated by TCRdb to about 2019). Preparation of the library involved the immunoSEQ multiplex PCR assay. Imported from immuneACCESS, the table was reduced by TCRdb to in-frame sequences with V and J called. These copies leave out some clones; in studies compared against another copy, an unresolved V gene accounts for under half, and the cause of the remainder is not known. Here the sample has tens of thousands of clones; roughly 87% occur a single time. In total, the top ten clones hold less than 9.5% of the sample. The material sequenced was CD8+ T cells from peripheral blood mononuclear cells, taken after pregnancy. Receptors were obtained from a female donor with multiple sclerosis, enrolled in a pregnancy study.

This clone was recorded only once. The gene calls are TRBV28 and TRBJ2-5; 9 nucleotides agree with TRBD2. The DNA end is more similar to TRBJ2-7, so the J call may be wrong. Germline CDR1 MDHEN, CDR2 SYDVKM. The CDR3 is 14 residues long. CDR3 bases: TGTGCCAGCAGTTTTGATAGCGGGAGTTACGAGCAGTACTTC. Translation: CASSFDSGSYEQYF.

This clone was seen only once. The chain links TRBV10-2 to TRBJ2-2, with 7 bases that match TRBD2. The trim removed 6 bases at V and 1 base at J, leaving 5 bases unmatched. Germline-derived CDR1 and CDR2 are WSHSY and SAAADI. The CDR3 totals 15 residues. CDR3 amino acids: CASRTGGGNTGELFF. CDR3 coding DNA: TGCGCCAGCAGAACCGGCGGGGGGAACACCGGGGAGCTGTTTTTT.

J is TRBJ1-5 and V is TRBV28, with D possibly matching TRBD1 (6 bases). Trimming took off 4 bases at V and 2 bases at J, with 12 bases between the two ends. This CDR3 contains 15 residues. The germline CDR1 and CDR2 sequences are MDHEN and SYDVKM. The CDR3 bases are TGTGCCAGCAGTTCGAGACAGGTTCGCAATCAGCCCCAGCATTTT. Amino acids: CASSSRQVRNQPQHF.

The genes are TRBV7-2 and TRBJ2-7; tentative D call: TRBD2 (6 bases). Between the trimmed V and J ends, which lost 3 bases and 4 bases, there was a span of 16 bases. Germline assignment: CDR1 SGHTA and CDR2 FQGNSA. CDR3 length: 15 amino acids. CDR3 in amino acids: CASSFGTGDGYEQYF. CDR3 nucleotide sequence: TGTGCCAGCAGCTTCGGGACGGGAGATGGTTACGAGCAGTACTTC.

CDR3 DNA sequence: TGTGCCAGCAGTCCTCGGTTCGGGGGGAATCAGCCCCAGCATTTT. Amino acids: CASSPRFGGNQPQHF. The chain has TRBV2 and TRBJ1-5; TRBD1 is a possible D gene (5 bases). The V gene's germline CDR1 is SNHLY and CDR2 FYNNEI. V was pared by 5 bases and J by 4 bases, with 15 bases between. CDR3 size: 15 residues.

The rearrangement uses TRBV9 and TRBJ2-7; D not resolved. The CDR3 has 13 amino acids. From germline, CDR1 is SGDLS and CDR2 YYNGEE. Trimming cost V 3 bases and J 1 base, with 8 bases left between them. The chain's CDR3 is CASSGAPSYEQYF. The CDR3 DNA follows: TGTGCCAGCAGCGGGGCACCATCCTACGAGCAGTACTTC.

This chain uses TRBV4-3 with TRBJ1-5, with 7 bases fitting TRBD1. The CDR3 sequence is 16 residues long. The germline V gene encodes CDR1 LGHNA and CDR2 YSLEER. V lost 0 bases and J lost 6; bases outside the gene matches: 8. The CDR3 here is CASSQDWTGYLQPQHF. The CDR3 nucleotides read TGCGCCAGCAGCCAAGATTGGACAGGTTATCTTCAGCCCCAGCATTTT.

CDR3 sequence: CASEQGGEQYF. Written as DNA, the CDR3 is TGTGCCAGTGAACAGGGTGGCGAGCAGTACTTC. This rearrangement joins TRBV6-6 to TRBJ2-7, with D possibly matching TRBD1 (6 bases). Deletions cut 9 bases from V and 6 bases from J, with 12 bases between. CDR3 length: 11 amino acids. The germline gives CDR1 MNHNY, CDR2 SVGAGI (reference sequence).

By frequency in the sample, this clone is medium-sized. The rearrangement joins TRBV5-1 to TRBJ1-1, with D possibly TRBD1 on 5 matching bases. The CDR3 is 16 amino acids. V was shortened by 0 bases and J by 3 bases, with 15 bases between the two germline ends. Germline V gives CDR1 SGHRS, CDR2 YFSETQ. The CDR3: CASSLGTHGGDTEAFF. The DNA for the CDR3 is TGCGCCAGCAGCTTGGGGACACACGGAGGGGACACTGAAGCTTTCTTT. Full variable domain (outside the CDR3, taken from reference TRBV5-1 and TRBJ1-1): KAGVTQTPRYLIKTRGQQVTLSCSPISGHRSVSWYQQTPGQGLQFLFEYFSETQRNKGNFPGRFSGRQFSNSRSEMNVSTLELGDSALYLCASSLGTHGGDTEAFFGQGTRLTVV.

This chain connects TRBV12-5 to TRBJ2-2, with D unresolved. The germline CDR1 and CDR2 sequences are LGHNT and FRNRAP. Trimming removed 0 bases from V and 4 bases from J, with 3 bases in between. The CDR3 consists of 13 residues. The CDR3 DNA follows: TGTGCTAGTGGTTTGGTCATCACCGGGGAGCTGTTTTTT. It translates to CASGLVITGELFF. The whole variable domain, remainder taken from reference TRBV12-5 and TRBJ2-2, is DARVTQTPRHKVTEMGQEVTMRCQPILGHNTVFWYRQTMMQGLELLAYFRNRAPLDDSGMPKDRFSAEMPDATLATLKIQPSEPRDSAVYFCASGLVITGELFFGEGSRLTVL.

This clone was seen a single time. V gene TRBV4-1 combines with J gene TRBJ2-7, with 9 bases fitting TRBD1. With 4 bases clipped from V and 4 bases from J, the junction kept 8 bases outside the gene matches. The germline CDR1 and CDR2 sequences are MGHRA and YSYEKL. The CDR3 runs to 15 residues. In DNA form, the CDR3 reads TGCGCCAGCAGCCTACGACGGACAGGGGTATACGAGCAGTACTTC. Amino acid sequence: CASSLRRTGVYEQYF.

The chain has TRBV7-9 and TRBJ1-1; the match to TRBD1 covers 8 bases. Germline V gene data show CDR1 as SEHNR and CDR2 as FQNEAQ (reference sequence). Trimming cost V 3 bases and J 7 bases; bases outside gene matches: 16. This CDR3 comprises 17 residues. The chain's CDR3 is CASSFLNVGQGAIEAFF. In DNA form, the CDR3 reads TGTGCCAGCAGCTTTTTAAACGTCGGGCAGGGGGCTATTGAAGCTTTCTTT. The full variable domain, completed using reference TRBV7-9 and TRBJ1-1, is DTGVSQNPRHKITKRGQNVTFRCDPISEHNRLYWYRQTLGQGPEFLTYFQNEAQLEKSRLLSDRFSAERPKGSFSTLEIQRTEQGDSAMYLCASSFLNVGQGAIEAFFGQGTRLTVV.

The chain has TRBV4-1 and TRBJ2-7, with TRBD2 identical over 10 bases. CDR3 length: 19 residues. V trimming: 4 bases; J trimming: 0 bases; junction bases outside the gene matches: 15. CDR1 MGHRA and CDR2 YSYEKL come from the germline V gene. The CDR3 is CASSPSQGGAGGPSYEQYF. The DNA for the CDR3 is TGCGCCAGCAGCCCGTCACAGGGGGGAGCGGGAGGGCCCTCCTACGAGCAGTACTTC.

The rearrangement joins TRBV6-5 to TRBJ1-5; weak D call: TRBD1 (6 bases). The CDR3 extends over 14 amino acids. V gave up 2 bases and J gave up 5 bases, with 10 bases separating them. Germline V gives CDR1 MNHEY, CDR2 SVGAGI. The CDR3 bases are TGTGCCAGCAGTTACATGGGGGCCGATCAGCCCCAGCATTTT. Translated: CASSYMGADQPQHF.

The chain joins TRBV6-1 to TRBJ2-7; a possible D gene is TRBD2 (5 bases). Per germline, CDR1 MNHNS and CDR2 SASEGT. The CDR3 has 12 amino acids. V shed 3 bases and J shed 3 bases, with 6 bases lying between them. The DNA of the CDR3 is TGTGCCAGCAGTGACGCGGGCTACGAGCAGTACTTC. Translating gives CASSDAGYEQYF.

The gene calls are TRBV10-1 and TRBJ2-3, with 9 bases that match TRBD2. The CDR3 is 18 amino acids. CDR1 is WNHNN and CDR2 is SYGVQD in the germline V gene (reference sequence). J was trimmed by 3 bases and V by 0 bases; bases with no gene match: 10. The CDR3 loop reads CASSESRTSDWGTDTQYF. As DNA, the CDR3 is TGCGCCAGCAGTGAGTCAAGGACTAGCGATTGGGGAACAGATACGCAGTATTTT.

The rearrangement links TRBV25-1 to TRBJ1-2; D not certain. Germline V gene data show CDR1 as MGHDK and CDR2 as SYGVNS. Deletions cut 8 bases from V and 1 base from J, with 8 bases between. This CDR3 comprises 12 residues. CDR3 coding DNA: TGTGCCAGCGAGACACTTAACTATGGCTACACCTTC. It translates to CASETLNYGYTF.

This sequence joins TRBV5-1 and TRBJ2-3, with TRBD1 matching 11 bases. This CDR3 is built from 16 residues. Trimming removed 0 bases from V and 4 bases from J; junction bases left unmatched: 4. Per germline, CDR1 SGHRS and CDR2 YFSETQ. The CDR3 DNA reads TGCGCCAGCAGCTTGGTCGGGACAGGGGGGTCAGATACGCAGTATTTT. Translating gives CASSLVGTGGSDTQYF.

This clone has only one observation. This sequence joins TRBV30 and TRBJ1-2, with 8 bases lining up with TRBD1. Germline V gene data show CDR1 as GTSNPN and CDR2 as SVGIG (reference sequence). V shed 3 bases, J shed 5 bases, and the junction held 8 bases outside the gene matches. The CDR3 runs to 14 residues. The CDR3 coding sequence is TGTGCCTGGAGATCACAGGGGGAGAGATATGGCTACACCTTC. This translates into CAWRSQGERYGYTF.

The chain's CDR3 is CASSSFSPIGRGSYEQYF. The DNA of the CDR3 is TGTGCCAGCAGCTCTTTCTCTCCTATCGGGAGGGGCTCCTACGAGCAGTACTTC. The chain carries TRBV11-2 and TRBJ2-7; 8 positions agree with TRBD2. After removal of 4 bases from V and 0 bases from J, the junction contained 14 bases not matched to a gene. Looked up from germline, CDR1 is SGHAT and CDR2 is FQNNGV. CDR3 length: 18 residues.

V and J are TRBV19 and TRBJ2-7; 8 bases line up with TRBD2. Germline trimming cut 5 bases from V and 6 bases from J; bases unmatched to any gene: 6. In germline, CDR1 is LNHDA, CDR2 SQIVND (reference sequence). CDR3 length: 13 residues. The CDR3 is CASSWAGGSEQYF. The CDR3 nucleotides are TGTGCCAGTAGTTGGGCGGGAGGTAGCGAGCAGTACTTC.